This T cell receptor (beta chain) was found in a study of long-term antiretroviral therapy in people with HIV (dated by TCRdb to about 2022). Background for the entire study: The earliest samples were collected roughly a decade before the 2015 WHO recommendation for immediate ART, at a time when ART was usually postponed until CD4 counts fell. This retrospective serial study examined whether starting ART and sustained HIV suppression were associated with changes in the composition and diversity of the TRB repertoire in peripheral blood. The cohort contributed about 200 cryopreserved PBMC samples from about 33 adults with confirmed HIV infection, collected serially over a mean of around 6 years (range 1-12). Of the 30 participants with HIV, roughly 10 were female. No cross-contamination during QIAcube processing turned up in test extractions that ran a monoclonal T-cell line alongside 30 or so polyclonal samples. Beyond this particular receptor, the publication reports: CDR3 length ranges in HIV repertoires were narrower than in controls, and network structure suggested an antigen-experienced repertoire with only a slight naive shift after ART. A significant increase in TRB diversity was found to be associated with ART initiation, although TRB diversity was observed to remain significantly below that of transplant donor controls even after long-term ART. Expanded TRB clones identified before ART initiation dominated the repertoire at all time points, although this dominance fluctuated and declined in many PLHIV after ART. Unsorted PBMC were profiled instead of sorted CD4+ and CD8+ T cells because pre-ART samples had limited cell numbers. No data were available on ART adherence, viral resistance or therapy changes, limiting inferences about post-ART repertoire changes. Samples dated from the mid-2000s to the late 2010s, and the ART regimens used may be less effective than current ones. Owing to limited PBMC availability, only the TCR beta chain was sequenced, without alpha chain pairing.

From the germline V gene (reference sequence), CDR1 is GTSNPN and CDR2 is SVGIG. Reading from cysteine to phenylalanine, the CDR3 counts 13 amino acids. The DNA shown is the 39-base CDR3, in frame from base 1. V is clipped by 0 bases and J by 15 bases, and the sequence between their germline boundaries is 15 bases long. The immunoSEQ hsTCRB v3.0 assay was used at survey level resolution for TRB variable region sequencing. The target sequencing depth for TRB was roughly 40,000-55,000 T-cell genomes per sample. An Illumina MiSeq with a v3 150-cycle kit was used to sequence the pooled TRB libraries. In the source study's methods: Repertoire analysis ran in R within a reproducible Nextflow workflow covering QC, data transformation and analysis. LymphoSeq2, an R package for AIRR-Seq data exploration, was used to implement custom analyses. Several samples that produced fewer than 5000 total TRB sequences were removed, so approximately 190 HIV repertoires were analyzed. Among the approximately 190 retained HIV repertoires, some 60 were collected before ART initiation and approximately 130 after ART initiation. Each repertoire was downsampled to 5000 TRB nucleotide sequences, and summary statistics were averaged across 100 downsampling iterations. Only TRB sequences with CDR3 regions of at least seven amino acids were retained for analysis. Two measures captured diversity: a Shannon entropy-derived clonality score and the Gini coefficient. Repertoire networks linked the top 5000 CDR3 amino acid sequences whenever two sequences differed by an edit distance of one. For TRB CDR3 amino acid sequences, GLIPH2 was used to predict antigen specificity groups and MHC restriction. To flag known CMV, EBV, HIV or tissue antigen associations, CDR3 amino acid sequences were matched against VDJdb and McPAS-TCR. Pre-ART, post-ART and control groups were compared with Wilcoxon signed-rank tests and Holm-Bonferroni correction. TCRdb provides this immuneACCESS table in a form limited to in-frame rearrangements. Some clones are lacking; in checked studies, under half of them reflect an unresolved V gene, and why the rest are absent is not known. V, J and clone size were drawn from that table, and D and trimming were deduced from the DNA. In all, the sample holds fewer than 55,000 clones, and nearly 95% of those were seen once. In total, the top ten clones hold less than 3% of the sample.

Participants were included only if at least one PBMC sample before ART initiation and at least two post-ART samples were available. Every participant with HIV received treatment in the United States of America. Before DNA extraction, cryopreserved samples of roughly 0.9-11 million PBMC were thawed and then washed. At the time of the earliest PBMC sample for each participant with HIV, ages ranged from roughly 23 to 60 years. PBMC samples from each participant spanned 1-4 timepoints before ART initiation and 2-8 timepoints after ART initiation, with a median of 7 samples. For every participant, serial HIV viral load, CD4+ T-cell count, ART history and demographic data were obtained. Using a Qiagen kit on a QIAcube, genomic DNA was extracted from unsorted PBMC, with samples processed in batches of 12. Notes on this clone: Its antigen specificity is not known. No qualities accompany the bases; no much larger clone lies one base away.

The V gene is TRBV30 and the J gene is TRBJ1-6; no D gene is confidently identified. This TCR derives from a woman aged 45-65 years with HIV. The sequencing here drew on unsorted PBMCs, taken 3.7 years after starting antiretroviral therapy. The nucleotides are TGTGCCTGGAGTGTACAAGGGTCAGCAGACCTCCACTTT. It translates to CAWSVQGSADLHF.